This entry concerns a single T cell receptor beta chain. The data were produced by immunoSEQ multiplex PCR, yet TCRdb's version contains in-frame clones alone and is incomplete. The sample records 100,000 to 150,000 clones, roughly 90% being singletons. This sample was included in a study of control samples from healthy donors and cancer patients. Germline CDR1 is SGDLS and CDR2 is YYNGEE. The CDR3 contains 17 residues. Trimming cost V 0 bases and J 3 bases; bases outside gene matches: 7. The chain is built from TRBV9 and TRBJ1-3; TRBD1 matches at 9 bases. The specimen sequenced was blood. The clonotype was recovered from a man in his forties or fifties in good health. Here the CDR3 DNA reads TGTGCCAGCAGCGTAGCGACAGGGGGTTCTTTTGGAAACACCATATATTTT. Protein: CASSVATGGSFGNTIYF.